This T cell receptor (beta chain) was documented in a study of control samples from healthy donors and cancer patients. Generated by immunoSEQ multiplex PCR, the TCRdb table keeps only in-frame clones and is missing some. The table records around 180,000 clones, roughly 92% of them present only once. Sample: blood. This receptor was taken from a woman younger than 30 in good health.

This chain's CDR3 is CASSYGTDYGYTF. Here the CDR3 DNA reads TGTGCCAGCAGCTACGGGACGGACTATGGCTACACCTTC. The V and J genes are TRBV7-2 and TRBJ1-2; D possibly corresponds to TRBD1 (5 bases). The CDR3 extends over 13 amino acids. Germline CDR1 reads SGHTA; CDR2 reads FQGNSA. Trimming stripped 4 bases from V and 3 bases from J, with 9 bases between.